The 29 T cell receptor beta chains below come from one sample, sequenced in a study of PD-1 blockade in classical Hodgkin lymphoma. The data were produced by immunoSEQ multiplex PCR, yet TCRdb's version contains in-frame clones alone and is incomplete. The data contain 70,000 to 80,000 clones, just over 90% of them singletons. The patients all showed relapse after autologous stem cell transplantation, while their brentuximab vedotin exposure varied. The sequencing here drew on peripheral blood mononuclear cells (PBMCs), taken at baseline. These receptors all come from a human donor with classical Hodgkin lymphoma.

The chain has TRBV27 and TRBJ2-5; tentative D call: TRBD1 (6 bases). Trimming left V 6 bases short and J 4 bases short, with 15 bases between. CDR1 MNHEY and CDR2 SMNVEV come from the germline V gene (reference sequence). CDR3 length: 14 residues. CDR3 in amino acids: CASRGWGLGETQYF. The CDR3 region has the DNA TGTGCCAGCAGAGGGTGGGGGCTTGGAGAGACCCAGTACTTC.

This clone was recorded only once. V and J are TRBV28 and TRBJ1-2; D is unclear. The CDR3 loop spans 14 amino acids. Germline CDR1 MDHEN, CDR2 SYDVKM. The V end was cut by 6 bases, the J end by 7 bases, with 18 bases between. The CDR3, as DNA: TGTGCCAGCAGCCCCATCGGAGAGCCGGGTGGCTACACCTTC. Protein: CASSPIGEPGGYTF.

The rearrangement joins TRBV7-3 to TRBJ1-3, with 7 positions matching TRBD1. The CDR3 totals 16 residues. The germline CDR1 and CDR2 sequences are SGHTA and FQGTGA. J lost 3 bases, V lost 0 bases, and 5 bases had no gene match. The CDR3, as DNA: TGTGCCAGCAGCTTAACGTCCCCAGGGGGTGGAAACACCATATATTTT. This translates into CASSLTSPGGGNTIYF.

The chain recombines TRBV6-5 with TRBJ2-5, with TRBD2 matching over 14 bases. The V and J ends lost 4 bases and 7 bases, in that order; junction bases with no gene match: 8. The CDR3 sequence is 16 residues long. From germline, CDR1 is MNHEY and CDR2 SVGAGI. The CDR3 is CASSSPTSGRAGTQYF. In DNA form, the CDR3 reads TGTGCCAGCAGTTCCCCGACTAGCGGGAGGGCCGGGACCCAGTACTTC.

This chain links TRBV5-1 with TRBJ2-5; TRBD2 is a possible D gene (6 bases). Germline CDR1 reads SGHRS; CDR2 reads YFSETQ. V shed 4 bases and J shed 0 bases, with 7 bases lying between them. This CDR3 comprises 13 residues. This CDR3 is CASSRDYQETQYF. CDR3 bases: TGCGCCAGCAGCAGGGACTACCAAGAGACCCAGTACTTC.

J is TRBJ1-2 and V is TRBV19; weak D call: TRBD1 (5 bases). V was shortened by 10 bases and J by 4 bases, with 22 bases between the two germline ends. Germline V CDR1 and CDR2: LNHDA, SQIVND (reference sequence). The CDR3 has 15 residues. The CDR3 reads CATLPAGTSFYGYTF. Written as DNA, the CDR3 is TGTGCCACCCTCCCAGCCGGGACCTCCTTCTATGGCTACACCTTC.

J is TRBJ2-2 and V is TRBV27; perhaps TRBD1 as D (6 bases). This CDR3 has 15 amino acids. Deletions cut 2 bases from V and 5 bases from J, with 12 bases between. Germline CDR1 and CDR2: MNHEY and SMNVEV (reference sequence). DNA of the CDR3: TGTGCCAGCAGTTTAATCGGGACAACTACCGGGGAGCTGTTTTTT. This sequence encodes CASSLIGTTTGELFF.

The CDR3 region has the DNA TGTGCCAGCAGCTTAGAGGACAATGAGCAGTTCTTC. Its translation: CASSLEDNEQFF. The rearrangement uses TRBV13 and TRBJ2-1, with D uncertain. This CDR3 region has 12 residues. Germline CDR1 PRHDT, CDR2 FYEKMQ (reference sequence). The V end was cut by 1 base, the J end by 5 bases, with 3 bases between.

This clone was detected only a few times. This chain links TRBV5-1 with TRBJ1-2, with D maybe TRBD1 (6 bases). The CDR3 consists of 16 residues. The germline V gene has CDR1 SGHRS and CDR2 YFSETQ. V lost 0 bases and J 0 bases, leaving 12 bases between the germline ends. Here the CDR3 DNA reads TGCGCCAGCAGCTTGGTTTGGCCAGGGGCTAACTATGGCTACACCTTC. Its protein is CASSLVWPGANYGYTF.

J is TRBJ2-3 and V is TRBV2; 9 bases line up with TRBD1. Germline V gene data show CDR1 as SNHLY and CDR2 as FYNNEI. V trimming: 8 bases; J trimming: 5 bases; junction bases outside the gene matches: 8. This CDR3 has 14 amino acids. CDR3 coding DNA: TGTGCCAGCGGCCGGGACAGGGAGGTAGATACGCAGTATTTT. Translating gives CASGRDREVDTQYF.

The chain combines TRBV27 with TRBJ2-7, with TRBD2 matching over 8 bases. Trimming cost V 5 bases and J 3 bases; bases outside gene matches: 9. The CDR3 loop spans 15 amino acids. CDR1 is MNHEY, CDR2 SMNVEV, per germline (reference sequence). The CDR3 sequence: CASSRSVSGIYEQYF. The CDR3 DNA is TGTGCCAGCAGTCGCTCGGTTAGCGGGATCTACGAGCAGTACTTC.

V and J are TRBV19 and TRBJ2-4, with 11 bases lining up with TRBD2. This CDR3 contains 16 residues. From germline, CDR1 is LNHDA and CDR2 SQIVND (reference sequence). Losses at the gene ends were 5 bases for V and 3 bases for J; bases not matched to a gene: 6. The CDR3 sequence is CASSPAGTSGKNIQYF. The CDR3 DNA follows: TGTGCCAGTAGTCCCGCCGGGACTAGCGGCAAAAACATTCAGTACTTC.

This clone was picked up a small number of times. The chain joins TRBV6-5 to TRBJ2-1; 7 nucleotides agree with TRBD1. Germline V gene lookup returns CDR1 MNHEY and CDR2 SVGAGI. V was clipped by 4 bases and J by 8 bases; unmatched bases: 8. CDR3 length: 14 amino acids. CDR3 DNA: TGTGCCAGCAGTTTAGAGGGTCAGGGGGATGAGCAGTTCTTC. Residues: CASSLEGQGDEQFF.

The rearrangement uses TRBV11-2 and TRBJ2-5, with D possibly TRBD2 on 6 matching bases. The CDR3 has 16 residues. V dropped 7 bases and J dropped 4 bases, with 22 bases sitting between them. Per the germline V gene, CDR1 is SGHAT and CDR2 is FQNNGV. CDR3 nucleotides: TGTGCCAGCATCCCAGCTCCAGGGTGGAGGGTAGAGACCCAGTACTTC. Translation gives CASIPAPGWRVETQYF.

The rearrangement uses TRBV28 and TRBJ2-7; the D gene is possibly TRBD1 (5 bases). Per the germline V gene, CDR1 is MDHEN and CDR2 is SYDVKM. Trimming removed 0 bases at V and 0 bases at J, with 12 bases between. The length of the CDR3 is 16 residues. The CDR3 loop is CASSLCVTGPSYEQYF. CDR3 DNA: TGTGCCAGCAGTTTATGCGTAACAGGACCCTCCTACGAGCAGTACTTC.

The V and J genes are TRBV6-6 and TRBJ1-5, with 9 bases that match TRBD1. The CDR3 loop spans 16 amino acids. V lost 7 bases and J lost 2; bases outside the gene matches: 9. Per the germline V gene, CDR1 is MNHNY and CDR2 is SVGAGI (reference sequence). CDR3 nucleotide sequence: TGTGCCAGCACCCCCTCCCGGGACAGGGGCAATCAGCCCCAGCATTTT. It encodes CASTPSRDRGNQPQHF.

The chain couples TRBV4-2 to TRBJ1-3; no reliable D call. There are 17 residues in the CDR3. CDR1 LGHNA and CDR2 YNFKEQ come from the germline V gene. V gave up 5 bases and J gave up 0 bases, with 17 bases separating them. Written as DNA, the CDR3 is TGTGCCAGCAGCTTGTCCGATCTCCTTACCTCTGGAAACACCATATATTTT. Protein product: CASSLSDLLTSGNTIYF.

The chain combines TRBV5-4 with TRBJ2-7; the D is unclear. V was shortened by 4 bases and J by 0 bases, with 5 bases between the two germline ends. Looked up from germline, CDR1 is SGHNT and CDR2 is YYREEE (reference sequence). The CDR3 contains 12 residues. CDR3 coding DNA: TGTGCCAGCAGCGTGAGCTCCTACGAGCAGTACTTC. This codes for CASSVSSYEQYF.

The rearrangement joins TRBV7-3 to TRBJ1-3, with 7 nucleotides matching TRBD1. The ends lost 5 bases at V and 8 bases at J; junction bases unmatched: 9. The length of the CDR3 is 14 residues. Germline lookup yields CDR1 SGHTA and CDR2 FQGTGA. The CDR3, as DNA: TGTGCCAGCAGCCGAACAGGGGTGGGACACACCATATATTTT. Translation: CASSRTGVGHTIYF.

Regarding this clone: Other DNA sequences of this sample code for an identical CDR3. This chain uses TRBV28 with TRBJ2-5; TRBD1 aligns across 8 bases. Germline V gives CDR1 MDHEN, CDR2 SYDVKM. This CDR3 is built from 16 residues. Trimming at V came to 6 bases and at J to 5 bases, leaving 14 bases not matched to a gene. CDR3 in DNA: TGTGCCAGCAGCCTGCAACGGGACAGGCAGTTGGAGACCCAGTACTTC. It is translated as CASSLQRDRQLETQYF.

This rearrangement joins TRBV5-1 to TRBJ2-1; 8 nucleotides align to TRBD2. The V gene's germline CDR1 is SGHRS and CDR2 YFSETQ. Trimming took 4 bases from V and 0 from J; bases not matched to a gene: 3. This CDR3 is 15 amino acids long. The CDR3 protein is CASSKLAASYNEQFF. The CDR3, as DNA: TGCGCCAGCAGCAAACTAGCGGCCTCCTACAATGAGCAGTTCTTC.

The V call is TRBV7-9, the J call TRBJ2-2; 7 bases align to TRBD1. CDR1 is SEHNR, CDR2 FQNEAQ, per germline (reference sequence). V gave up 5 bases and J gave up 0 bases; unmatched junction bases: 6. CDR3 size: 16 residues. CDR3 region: CASSIQGSSNTGELFF. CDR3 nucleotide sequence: TGTGCCAGCAGCATACAGGGGAGTTCGAACACCGGGGAGCTGTTTTTT.

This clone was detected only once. The CDR3 sequence: CASSLGPGIDTDTQYF. CDR3 nucleotide sequence: TGTGCCAGCAGCTTAGGACCCGGGATAGACACAGATACGCAGTATTTT. V and J are TRBV7-9 and TRBJ2-3, with D possibly matching TRBD2 (5 bases). Germline-derived CDR1 and CDR2 are SEHNR and FQNEAQ (reference sequence). CDR3 size: 16 residues. V gave up 1 base and J gave up 2 bases, with 13 bases separating them.

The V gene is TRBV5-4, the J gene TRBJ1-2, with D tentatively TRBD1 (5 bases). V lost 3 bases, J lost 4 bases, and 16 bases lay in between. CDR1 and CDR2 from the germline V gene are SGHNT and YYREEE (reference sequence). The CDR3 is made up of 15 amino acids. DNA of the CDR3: TGTGCCAGCAGCTCAGGCGTCAGGGAGGTCTATGGCTACACCTTC. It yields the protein CASSSGVREVYGYTF. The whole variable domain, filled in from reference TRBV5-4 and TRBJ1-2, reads ETGVTQSPTHLIKTRGQQVTLRCSSQSGHNTVSWYQQALGQGPQFIFQYYREEENGRGNFPPRFSGLQFPNYSSELNVNALELDDSALYLCASSSGVREVYGYTFGSGTRLTVV.

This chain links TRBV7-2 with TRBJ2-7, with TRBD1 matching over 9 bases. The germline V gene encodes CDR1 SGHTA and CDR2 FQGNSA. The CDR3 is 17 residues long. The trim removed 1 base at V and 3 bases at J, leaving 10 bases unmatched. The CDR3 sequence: CASSLGLGTGWHYEQYF. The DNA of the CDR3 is TGTGCCAGCAGCTTAGGGTTGGGGACAGGGTGGCACTACGAGCAGTACTTC.

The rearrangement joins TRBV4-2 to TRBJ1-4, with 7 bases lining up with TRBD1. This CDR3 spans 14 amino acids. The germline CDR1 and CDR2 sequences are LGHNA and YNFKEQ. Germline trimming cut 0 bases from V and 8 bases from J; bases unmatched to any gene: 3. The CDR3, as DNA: TGTGCCAGCAGCCAAGAACAGGGGCGAGAAAAACTGTTTTTT. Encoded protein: CASSQEQGREKLFF.

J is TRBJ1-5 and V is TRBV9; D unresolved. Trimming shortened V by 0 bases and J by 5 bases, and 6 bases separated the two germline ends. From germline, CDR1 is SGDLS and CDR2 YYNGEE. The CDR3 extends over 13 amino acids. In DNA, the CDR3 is TGTGCCAGCAGCGTAGGAGCCGATCAGCCCCAGCATTTT. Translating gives CASSVGADQPQHF.

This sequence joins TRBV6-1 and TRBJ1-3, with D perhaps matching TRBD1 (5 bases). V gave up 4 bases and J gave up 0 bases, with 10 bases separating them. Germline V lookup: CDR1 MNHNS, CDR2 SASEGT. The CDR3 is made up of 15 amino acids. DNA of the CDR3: TGTGCCAGCAGTGTACAGGAACTCTCTGGAAACACCATATATTTT. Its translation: CASSVQELSGNTIYF.

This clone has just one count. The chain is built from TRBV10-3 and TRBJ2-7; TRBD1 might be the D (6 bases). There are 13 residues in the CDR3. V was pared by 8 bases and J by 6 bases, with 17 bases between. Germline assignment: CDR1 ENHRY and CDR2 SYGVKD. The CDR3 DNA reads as TGTGCCATCTGGCAGACAGGCCGCGTCGAGCAGTACTTC. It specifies CAIWQTGRVEQYF.